This TCR beta chain derives from a study of early T cells in non-severe SARS-CoV-2 infection. Study context: RNA in bulk from unsorted whole blood was sequenced, and chains were unpaired. Regarding the study as a whole: Matching against VDJdb likely underestimated virus-specific expansions, favoring anti-spike CD8.

This clonotype was seen more than once but under ten times. Its cognate antigen is unknown. The V segment lost 2 bases and the J segment 6 bases; nucleotides outside the gene matches: 7. Germline values: CDR1 SGHRS, CDR2 YFSETQ. The CDR3 runs to 14 residues. Individually, cDNA molecules had unique molecular identifiers attached to them. Each CDR3 protein is one row after TCRdb ran MiXCR on the 5' RACE reads. The table lists 75,000 to 100,000 distinct CDR3 sequences, 14% of them singletons, with about 6.7% in the top ten. The chain recombines TRBV5-1 with TRBJ1-2, with 7 bases lining up with TRBD1. The sequence came from an adult who was a healthcare worker with PCR-confirmed SARS-CoV-2 infection or an uninfected control (not recorded which). The sequenced material came from whole blood. CDR3 sequence: CASSFGQGEDGYTF. The CDR3 DNA sequence: TGCGCCAGCAGCTTTGGGCAGGGGGAGGATGGCTACACCTTC. Based on the CDR3 plus reference TRBV5-1 and TRBJ1-2, the full variable domain is KAGVTQTPRYLIKTRGQQVTLSCSPISGHRSVSWYQQTPGQGLQFLFEYFSETQRNKGNFPGRFSGRQFSNSRSEMNVSTLELGDSALYLCASSFGQGEDGYTFGSGTRLTVV.